Listed below are T cell receptor beta chains from one sample, sequenced in a study of blood T cell repertoires in COVID-19. The table came from immunoSEQ multiplex PCR; TCRdb's copy has only in-frame clones and leaves some out. The sample holds approximately 120,000 clones, 84% seen once. The specimen was peripheral blood. These receptors came from a woman aged 45-60 years with acute or convalescent COVID-19. Both conserved end residues are part of each CDR3. A D gene is named only where the DNA matches it firmly. A row's size may be missing; if present it is once, few, many or a size class.

cdr3_aa: CASSLIGTGGAGANVLTF
cdr3_nt: TGCGCCAGCAGCTTGATCGGTACAGGGGGCGCTGGGGCCAACGTCCTGACTTTC
d_call: TRBD1
clone_size: -
v_call: TRBV5-1
j_call: TRBJ2-6

cdr3_aa: CASSLTGGAKNEQFF
cdr3_nt: TGTGCCAGCAGCTTGACAGGGGGCGCAAAGAATGAGCAGTTCTTC
d_call: TRBD1
clone_size: once
v_call: TRBV5-6
j_call: TRBJ2-1

cdr3_aa: CASSPNGRTGEAFF
cdr3_nt: TGCGCCAGCAGCCCCAACGGTAGGACAGGTGAAGCTTTCTTT
d_call: TRBD1
clone_size: -
v_call: TRBV4-1
j_call: TRBJ1-1

cdr3_aa: CASTGGGELFF
cdr3_nt: TGTGCCAGCACCGGGGGCGGGGAGCTGTTTTTT
d_call: -
clone_size: -
v_call: TRBV25-1
j_call: TRBJ2-2

cdr3_aa: CASSSRGVDEQFF
cdr3_nt: TGTGCCAGCAGCTCGCGGGGGGTCGATGAGCAGTTCTTC
d_call: TRBD2
clone_size: -
v_call: TRBV3-1/TRBV3-2
j_call: TRBJ2-1

cdr3_aa: CATGDIQGGTDTQYF
cdr3_nt: TGTGCCACCGGCGACATACAGGGAGGCACAGATACGCAGTATTTT
d_call: -
clone_size: -
v_call: TRBV6-5
j_call: TRBJ2-3

cdr3_aa: CASQLAGGSTGELFF
cdr3_nt: TGTGCCAGCCAACTAGCGGGGGGGAGCACCGGGGAGCTGTTTTTT
d_call: TRBD2
clone_size: -
v_call: TRBV2
j_call: TRBJ2-2

cdr3_aa: CASSQDRVIGELFF
cdr3_nt: TGTGCCAGCAGCCAAGATCGCGTAATTGGGGAGCTGTTTTTT
d_call: -
clone_size: -
v_call: TRBV3-1/TRBV3-2
j_call: TRBJ2-2

cdr3_aa: CASGRQSGATEAFF
cdr3_nt: TGTGCTAGTGGTAGACAAAGCGGTGCCACTGAAGCTTTCTTT
d_call: -
clone_size: once
v_call: TRBV12-5
j_call: TRBJ1-1

cdr3_aa: CASSQLGGGRDTGELFF
cdr3_nt: TGTGCCAGCAGCCAGCTGGGGGGGGGCCGCGACACCGGGGAGCTGTTTTTT
d_call: -
clone_size: -
v_call: TRBV28
j_call: TRBJ2-2

cdr3_aa: CATSRDLDRGYEQYF
cdr3_nt: TGTGCCACCAGCAGAGATCTCGACAGAGGATACGAGCAGTACTTC
d_call: -
clone_size: -
v_call: TRBV15
j_call: TRBJ2-7

cdr3_aa: CASNILSGGGLNTQYF
cdr3_nt: TGTGCCAGCAACATCCTTAGCGGGGGGGGCTTAAATACGCAGTATTTT
d_call: TRBD2
clone_size: once
v_call: TRBV2
j_call: TRBJ2-3

cdr3_aa: CAWSGQINTEAFF
cdr3_nt: TGTGCCTGGAGTGGACAGATAAACACTGAAGCTTTCTTT
d_call: -
clone_size: -
v_call: TRBV30
j_call: TRBJ1-1

cdr3_aa: CASSPVPQAQETQYF
cdr3_nt: TGTGCCAGCTCACCAGTCCCTCAGGCCCAAGAGACCCAGTACTTC
d_call: -
clone_size: -
v_call: TRBV18
j_call: TRBJ2-5

cdr3_aa: CASSYTPLSGNTIYF
cdr3_nt: TGTGCCAGCAGTTACACGCCCCTCAGTGGAAACACCATATATTTT
d_call: -
clone_size: -
v_call: TRBV6-2/TRBV6-3
j_call: TRBJ1-3

cdr3_aa: CASSLSVIAGELFF
cdr3_nt: TGCGCCAGCAGTCTGTCAGTTATTGCCGGGGAGCTGTTTTTT
d_call: -
clone_size: once
v_call: TRBV5-1
j_call: TRBJ2-2

cdr3_aa: CASSMKQGARVQPQHF
cdr3_nt: TGTGCCAGTAGTATGAAGCAGGGGGCGCGTGTTCAGCCCCAGCATTTT
d_call: TRBD1
clone_size: -
v_call: TRBV19
j_call: TRBJ1-5

cdr3_aa: CASSPRGASRNSPLHF
cdr3_nt: TGTGCCAGCAGCCCCAGGGGGGCATCTAGGAATTCACCCCTCCACTTT
d_call: TRBD1
clone_size: -
v_call: TRBV3-1/TRBV3-2
j_call: TRBJ1-6

cdr3_aa: CASSPLLATSTDTQYF
cdr3_nt: TGTGCCAGCAGCCCCTTACTAGCGACTAGCACAGATACGCAGTATTTT
d_call: TRBD2
clone_size: once
v_call: TRBV3-1/TRBV3-2
j_call: TRBJ2-3

cdr3_aa: CAISEPRGLVWGGYTF
cdr3_nt: TGTGCCATCAGTGAGCCCAGGGGGCTGGTTTGGGGTGGCTACACCTTC
d_call: TRBD1
clone_size: -
v_call: TRBV10-3
j_call: TRBJ1-2

cdr3_aa: CASSQVSGTAESPLHF
cdr3_nt: TGTGCCAGCAGCCAAGTATCCGGGACAGCAGAATCTCCCCTCCACTTT
d_call: TRBD1
clone_size: -
v_call: TRBV4-2
j_call: TRBJ1-6

cdr3_aa: CASSLRGTGEETQYF
cdr3_nt: TGTGCCAGCAGCCTCCGTGGGACAGGGGAAGAGACCCAGTACTTC
d_call: TRBD1
clone_size: -
v_call: TRBV9
j_call: TRBJ2-5

cdr3_aa: CAINGGTGRSPLHF
cdr3_nt: TGTGCCATCAACGGCGGGACAGGGAGATCACCCCTCCACTTT
d_call: TRBD1
clone_size: -
v_call: TRBV10-3
j_call: TRBJ1-6

cdr3_aa: CASRFGIQENSGNTIYF
cdr3_nt: TGTGCCAGCCGGTTTGGTATACAGGAAAACTCTGGAAACACCATATATTTT
d_call: -
clone_size: -
v_call: TRBV11-2
j_call: TRBJ1-3

cdr3_aa: CASSRDRVTEAFF
cdr3_nt: TGCGCCAGCAGCCGGGACAGGGTCACTGAAGCTTTCTTT
d_call: TRBD1
clone_size: -
v_call: TRBV10-1
j_call: TRBJ1-1

cdr3_aa: CASRTTGTGGIYGYTF
cdr3_nt: TGTGCCAGTAGGACAACCGGGACAGGGGGCATATATGGCTACACCTTC
d_call: TRBD1
clone_size: -
v_call: TRBV19
j_call: TRBJ1-2

cdr3_aa: CASQTGTPYEQYF
cdr3_nt: TGTGCCAGCCAGACAGGGACTCCCTACGAGCAGTACTTC
d_call: -
clone_size: -
v_call: TRBV21-1
j_call: TRBJ2-7

cdr3_aa: CASSLAGGAGVMQETQYF
cdr3_nt: TGTGCCAGCAGCTTGGCGGGAGGAGCGGGGGTGATGCAAGAGACCCAGTACTTC
d_call: TRBD2
clone_size: -
v_call: TRBV5-4
j_call: TRBJ2-5

cdr3_aa: CASSDGGSYEQYF
cdr3_nt: TGTGCCAGCAGTGACGGGGGATCCTACGAGCAGTACTTC
d_call: -
clone_size: -
v_call: TRBV6-1
j_call: TRBJ2-7

cdr3_aa: CASSLDSARYEQYF
cdr3_nt: TGCGCCAGCAGCTTGGACAGTGCCAGATACGAGCAGTACTTC
d_call: -
clone_size: -
v_call: TRBV5-1
j_call: TRBJ2-7

cdr3_aa: CASSYPTGGDVYEQYF
cdr3_nt: TGTGCCAGCAGTTACCCGACCGGGGGGGATGTCTACGAGCAGTACTTC
d_call: TRBD2
clone_size: -
v_call: TRBV6-5
j_call: TRBJ2-7

cdr3_aa: CASSSPRQGVTGELFF
cdr3_nt: TGTGCCAGCAGCTCACCCCGACAGGGTGTTACCGGGGAGCTGTTTTTT
d_call: TRBD1
clone_size: -
v_call: TRBV7-2
j_call: TRBJ2-2

cdr3_aa: CASSEGTSNSNQPQHF
cdr3_nt: TGTGCCAGCAGTGAAGGGACAAGCAATAGCAATCAGCCCCAGCATTTT
d_call: -
clone_size: -
v_call: TRBV6-1
j_call: TRBJ1-5

cdr3_aa: CATGLAAPYEQYF
cdr3_nt: TGTGCTACGGGACTAGCAGCTCCCTACGAGCAGTACTTC
d_call: TRBD2
clone_size: -
v_call: TRBV2
j_call: TRBJ2-7

cdr3_aa: CASSQASGTSSYGYTF
cdr3_nt: TGTGCCAGCAGCCAAGCTTCCGGGACATCCAGCTATGGCTACACCTTC
d_call: -
clone_size: -
v_call: TRBV14
j_call: TRBJ1-2

cdr3_aa: CASSQDRGQGGYTF
cdr3_nt: TGTGCCAGCAGCCAAGATAGGGGACAGGGCGGCTACACCTTC
d_call: TRBD1
clone_size: -
v_call: TRBV3-1/TRBV3-2
j_call: TRBJ1-2

cdr3_aa: CASRPLPLTGGYGYTF
cdr3_nt: TGCGCCAGCAGACCTCTTCCTTTGACAGGGGGTTATGGCTACACCTTC
d_call: TRBD1
clone_size: -
v_call: TRBV5-1
j_call: TRBJ1-2

cdr3_aa: CASSSGTGPSYNEQFF
cdr3_nt: TGCGCCAGCAGTTCCGGGACAGGGCCTTCCTACAATGAGCAGTTCTTC
d_call: TRBD1
clone_size: -
v_call: TRBV5-1
j_call: TRBJ2-1

cdr3_aa: CASSRQEANYGYTF
cdr3_nt: TGTGCCAGCAGTCGACAGGAGGCTAACTATGGCTACACCTTC
d_call: -
clone_size: -
v_call: TRBV3-1/TRBV3-2
j_call: TRBJ1-2

cdr3_aa: CASSQGPGQRTYGYTF
cdr3_nt: TGTGCCAGCAGCCAAGGCCCCGGACAGCGGACCTATGGCTACACCTTC
d_call: -
clone_size: -
v_call: TRBV3-1/TRBV3-2
j_call: TRBJ1-2

cdr3_aa: CASSLTGNYGYTF
cdr3_nt: TGTGCCAGCAGTCTGACAGGGAACTATGGCTACACCTTC
d_call: TRBD1
clone_size: once
v_call: TRBV12-3/TRBV12-4
j_call: TRBJ1-2

cdr3_aa: CAWSGSRQGGYYGYTF
cdr3_nt: TGTGCCTGGAGTGGTAGCCGACAGGGGGGATACTATGGCTACACCTTC
d_call: TRBD1
clone_size: once
v_call: TRBV30
j_call: TRBJ1-2

cdr3_aa: CASSPFQGADTEAFF
cdr3_nt: TGTGCCAGCTCACCATTCCAGGGGGCGGACACTGAAGCTTTCTTT
d_call: TRBD1
clone_size: -
v_call: TRBV18
j_call: TRBJ1-1

cdr3_aa: CASSPRQNYGYTF
cdr3_nt: TGTGCCAGCAGCCCACGACAGAACTATGGCTACACCTTC
d_call: -
clone_size: -
v_call: TRBV11-2
j_call: TRBJ1-2

cdr3_aa: CASSRGGRQFF
cdr3_nt: TGTGCCAGCAGTCGGGGGGGCAGGCAGTTCTTC
d_call: TRBD2
clone_size: -
v_call: TRBV12-3/TRBV12-4
j_call: TRBJ2-1

cdr3_aa: CASSSWGQVEAFF
cdr3_nt: TGTGCCAGCAGTTCGTGGGGACAGGTTGAAGCTTTCTTT
d_call: TRBD1
clone_size: -
v_call: TRBV6-5
j_call: TRBJ1-1

cdr3_aa: CASSPGTFFNEQFF
cdr3_nt: TGTGCCAGCAGCCCGGGGACTTTTTTCAATGAGCAGTTCTTC
d_call: -
clone_size: -
v_call: TRBV7-3
j_call: TRBJ2-1

cdr3_aa: CASSPTGRVSGNTIYF
cdr3_nt: TGTGCCAGCTCACCCACAGGTCGGGTCTCTGGAAACACCATATATTTT
d_call: -
clone_size: few
v_call: TRBV18
j_call: TRBJ1-3

cdr3_aa: CASSPWRTGRDTQYF
cdr3_nt: TGTGCCAGCTCACCATGGAGGACAGGGAGGGATACGCAGTATTTT
d_call: TRBD1
clone_size: -
v_call: TRBV18
j_call: TRBJ2-3

cdr3_aa: CAWSVRGNYGYTF
cdr3_nt: TGTGCCTGGAGTGTAAGGGGAAACTATGGCTACACCTTC
d_call: -
clone_size: -
v_call: TRBV30
j_call: TRBJ1-2

cdr3_aa: CASSPDRGGYTF
cdr3_nt: TGCGCCAGCAGCCCAGACAGGGGTGGCTACACCTTC
d_call: TRBD1
clone_size: -
v_call: TRBV5-1
j_call: TRBJ1-2

cdr3_aa: CAWTSGGARDTQYF
cdr3_nt: TGTGCCTGGACTAGCGGGGGGGCACGGGATACGCAGTATTTT
d_call: TRBD2
clone_size: -
v_call: TRBV30
j_call: TRBJ2-3

cdr3_aa: CASSIVRGTAFF
cdr3_nt: TGTGCCAGTAGTATCGTCAGGGGTACGGCTTTCTTT
d_call: -
clone_size: -
v_call: TRBV19
j_call: TRBJ1-1

cdr3_aa: CASSQFVNTEAFF
cdr3_nt: TGTGCCAGCAGCCAATTCGTCAACACTGAAGCTTTCTTT
d_call: -
clone_size: -
v_call: TRBV3-1/TRBV3-2
j_call: TRBJ1-1